The rows below give T cell receptor beta chains drawn from one sample of a study of blood T cells in healthy people across ages. TCRdb ran MiXCR on the 5' RACE reads and lists one entry per CDR3 protein. The sample shows about 1,500,000 distinct CDR3 sequences, 28% of them seen only once. Material: blood. The origin of the receptors is a woman under 40 in good health. Each CDR3 is given with its conserved first and last residue. The D gene is left open where the match is weak. Size is omitted from some rows. Given values are once, few, many or a class for expanded clones.

j_gene,abundance,d_gene,v_gene,CDR3aa,CDR3nt
TRBJ2-7,few,NA,TRBV20-1,CSASDRGGPYEQYF,TGCAGTGCTAGCGACAGGGGAGGGCCCTACGAGCAGTACTTC
TRBJ2-7,many,TRBD1,TRBV28,CASRGTGSIYEQYF,TGTGCCAGCAGGGGGACAGGGTCAATCTACGAGCAGTACTTC
TRBJ2-6,NA,NA,TRBV4-1,CASSQDHGQMYSGANVRTF,TGCGCCAGCAGCCAAGATCATGGGCAGATGTACTCTGGGGCCAACGTCCGGACTTTC
TRBJ1-5,few,NA,TRBV6-7,CASSPGERGLGGQPQHF,TGTGCCAGCAGTCCGGGGGAACGGGGACTTGGTGGGCAGCCCCAGCATTTT
TRBJ2-7,many,TRBD2,TRBV6-5,CASSRGLAGGGEQYF,TGTGCCAGCAGTCGCGGACTAGCGGGAGGCGGCGAGCAGTACTTC
TRBJ2-7,few,NA,TRBV7-3,CASSFGSGTEQYF,TGTGCCAGCAGCTTCGGGTCGGGGACAGAGCAGTACTTC
TRBJ2-4,many,NA,TRBV7-2,CASSLARDTFQYF,TGTGCCAGCAGCCTAGCCCGGGACACCTTTCAGTACTTC
TRBJ2-5,NA,TRBD2,TRBV5-4,CASSSTGTSMETQYF,TGTGCCAGCAGCTCAACCGGGACTAGCATGGAAACCCAGTACTTC
TRBJ2-7,NA,NA,TRBV3-1,CASSQPNSEQYF,TGTGCCAGCAGCCAGCCCAATAGCGAGCAGTACTTC
TRBJ2-5,NA,TRBD2,TRBV11-2,CASSPPAVAGGRWKETQYF,TGTGCCAGCAGCCCGCCGGCCGTGGCGGGGGGGCGTTGGAAAGAGACCCAGTACTTC
TRBJ1-2,NA,NA,TRBV10-3,CAIGSDSSYGYTF,TGTGCCATCGGCAGTGACAGTTCCTATGGCTACACCTTC
TRBJ2-7,many,NA,TRBV11-2,CASSLAPGAVEQYF,TGTGCCAGCAGCTTAGCGCCGGGGGCGGTCGAGCAGTACTTC
TRBJ1-4,few,TRBD1,TRBV15,CATSARDRDEKLFF,TGTGCCACCAGCGCCCGGGACAGGGATGAAAAACTGTTTTTT
TRBJ2-5,many,TRBD2,TRBV20-1,CSAPGLAGETQYF,TGCAGTGCTCCGGGACTAGCTGGTGAGACCCAGTACTTC
TRBJ2-5,NA,TRBD2,TRBV2,CASRRTSGGAYAQYF,TGTGCCAGCAGGCGGACTAGCGGGGGGGCCTATGCCCAGTACTTC
TRBJ1-1,NA,NA,TRBV5-4,CASSSRGLVEAFF,TGTGCCAGCAGCTCCAGGGGTTTGGTTGAAGCTTTCTTT
TRBJ2-3,NA,NA,TRBV7-8,CASSFQRGTQYF,TGTGCCAGCAGCTTCCAAAGGGGTACGCAGTATTTT
TRBJ1-2,NA,NA,TRBV5-1,CASSLGGRSSGHTF,TGCGCCAGCAGCTTGGGGGGACGGAGCTCTGGCCACACCTTC
TRBJ2-7,NA,NA,TRBV20-1,CSAARALTYEQYF,TGCAGTGCTGCCCGGGCCCTCACCTACGAGCAGTACTTC
TRBJ2-7,many,NA,TRBV5-1,CASSYDGSHSYEQYF,TGCGCCAGCAGCTACGACGGATCCCACTCCTACGAGCAGTACTTC
TRBJ2-3,NA,TRBD1,TRBV7-9,CASSRPGQGAPRGTDAQYF,TGTGCCAGCAGCCGACCGGGGCAGGGGGCCCCTCGGGGGACAGATGCGCAGTATTTT
TRBJ2-3,many,NA,TRBV20-1,CSASPTDTQYF,TGCAGTGCTAGTCCCACAGATACGCAGTATTTT
TRBJ2-1,NA,TRBD1,TRBV11-3,CASSAGQGVGYEQFF,TGTGCCAGCAGCGCTGGACAGGGGGTTGGCTATGAGCAGTTCTTC
TRBJ2-7,few,TRBD1,TRBV5-1,CASRVPSRTGWDEQYF,TGCGCCAGCAGAGTCCCCTCAAGGACAGGTTGGGACGAGCAGTACTTC
TRBJ2-7,NA,NA,TRBV5-6,CASRAGDHEQYF,TGTGCCAGCCGGGCAGGGGATCACGAGCAGTACTTC
TRBJ2-7,NA,TRBD2,TRBV9,CASSVGTSDDEQYF,TGTGCCAGCAGCGTAGGAACTAGCGACGACGAGCAGTACTTC
TRBJ2-1,few,NA,TRBV20-1,CSASVLVRGNEQFF,TGCAGTGCTAGTGTCTTAGTGCGGGGAAATGAGCAGTTCTTC